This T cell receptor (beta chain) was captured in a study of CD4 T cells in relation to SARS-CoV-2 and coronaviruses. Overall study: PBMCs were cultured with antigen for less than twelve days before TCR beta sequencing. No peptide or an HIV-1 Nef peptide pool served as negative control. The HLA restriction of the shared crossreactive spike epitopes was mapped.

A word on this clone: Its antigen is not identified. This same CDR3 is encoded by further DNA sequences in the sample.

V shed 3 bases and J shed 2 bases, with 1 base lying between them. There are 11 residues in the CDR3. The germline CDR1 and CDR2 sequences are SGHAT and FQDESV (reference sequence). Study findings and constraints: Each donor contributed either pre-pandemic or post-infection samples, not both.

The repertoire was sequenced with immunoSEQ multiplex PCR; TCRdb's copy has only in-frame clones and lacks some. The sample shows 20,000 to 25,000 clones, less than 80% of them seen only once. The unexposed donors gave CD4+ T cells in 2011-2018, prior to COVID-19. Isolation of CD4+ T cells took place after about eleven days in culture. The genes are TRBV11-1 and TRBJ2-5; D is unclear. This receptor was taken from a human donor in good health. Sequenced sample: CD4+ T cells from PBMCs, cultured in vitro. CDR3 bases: TGTGCCAGCAGCTTTCAAGAGACCCAGTACTTC. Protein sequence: CASSFQETQYF. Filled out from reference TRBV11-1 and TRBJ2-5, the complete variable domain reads EAEVAQSPRYKITEKSQAVAFWCDPISGHATLYWYRQILGQGPELLVQFQDESVVDDSQLPKDRFSAERLKGVDSTLKIQPAELGDSAMYLCASSFQETQYFGPGTRLLVL.